The source of this TCR beta chain is a study of STAT3 mutations in large granular lymphocyte leukemia. Across the whole study: More than half of T-LGLL patients received immunosuppressive therapy. Study results and limitations: After therapy, 6 of 18 patients switched clonotypes, all new clones STAT3 wild type. At least one immunodominant TCR beta clonotype appeared in every T-cell large granular lymphocyte leukemia patient.

V shed 3 bases, J shed 6 bases, and the junction held 7 bases outside the gene matches. CDR3 size: 15 residues. Germline CDR1 is MGHRA and CDR2 is YSYEKL. To note about this clone: Its antigen is unidentified.

The repertoire was sequenced with immunoSEQ multiplex PCR; TCRdb's copy has only in-frame clones and lacks some. The sample consists of 10,000 to 15,000 clones, about 92% of them appearing once. The chain combines TRBV4-1 with TRBJ1-1; 10 bases are shared with TRBD1. The material sequenced was peripheral blood mononuclear cells. The TCR originated in a man between 35 and 55 years old with T-cell large granular lymphocyte leukemia. Some clones in this sample may be carry-over from other donors' samples. CDR3 residues: CASSQQGQGIAEAFF. The CDR3 DNA reads as TGCGCCAGCAGCCAGCAGGGACAGGGGATTGCTGAAGCTTTCTTT.